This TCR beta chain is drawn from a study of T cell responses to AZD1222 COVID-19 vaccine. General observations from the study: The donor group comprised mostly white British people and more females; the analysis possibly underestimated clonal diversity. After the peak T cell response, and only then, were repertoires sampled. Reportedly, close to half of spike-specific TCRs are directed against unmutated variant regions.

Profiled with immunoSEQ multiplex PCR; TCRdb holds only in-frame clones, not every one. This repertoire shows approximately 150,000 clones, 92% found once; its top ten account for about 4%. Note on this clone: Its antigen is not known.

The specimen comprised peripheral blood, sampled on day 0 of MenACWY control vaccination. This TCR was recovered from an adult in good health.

CDR3 in DNA: TGCGCCAGCAGTGAGTCTAAGCCCCCCTACGAGCAGTACTTC. Amino acid sequence: CASSESKPPYEQYF. The rearrangement links TRBV10-1 to TRBJ2-7; D call uncertain. Looked up from germline, CDR1 is WNHNN and CDR2 is SYGVQD (reference sequence). The CDR3 extends over 14 amino acids. Deletions cut 0 bases from V and 2 bases from J, with 8 bases between.